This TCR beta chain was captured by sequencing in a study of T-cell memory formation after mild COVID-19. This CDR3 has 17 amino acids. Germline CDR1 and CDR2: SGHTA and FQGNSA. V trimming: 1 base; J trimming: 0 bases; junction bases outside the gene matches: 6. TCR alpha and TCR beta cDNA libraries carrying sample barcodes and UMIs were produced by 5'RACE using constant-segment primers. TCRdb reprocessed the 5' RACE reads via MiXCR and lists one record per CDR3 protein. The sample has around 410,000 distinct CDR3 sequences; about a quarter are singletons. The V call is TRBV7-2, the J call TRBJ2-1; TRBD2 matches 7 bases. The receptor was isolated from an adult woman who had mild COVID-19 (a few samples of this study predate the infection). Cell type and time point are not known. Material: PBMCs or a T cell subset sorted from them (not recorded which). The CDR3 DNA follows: TGTGCCAGCAGCTTAGAAGGCGGGAGCAGCTCCTACAATGAGCAGTTCTTC. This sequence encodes CASSLEGGSSSYNEQFF.